The T cell receptor (beta chain) under discussion was sequenced for a study of blood T cells in healthy people across ages. The V gene's germline CDR1 is ENHRY and CDR2 SYGVKD. The CDR3 sequence is 14 residues long. It was with a sample-barcoded 5' primer and a J-beta primer mix that a second PCR of about 6 to 12 cycles was run. TCRdb independently ran MiXCR on the 5' RACE reads; one entry per CDR3 protein. The sample has around 940,000 distinct CDR3 sequences, about 53% seen once; the top ten hold about 22%. This clonotype originated in a woman in her sixties in good health. The gene calls are TRBV10-3 and TRBJ2-7; 8 positions match TRBD1. The DNA end is a closer match to TRBJ2-5, so the J assignment may be wrong. The sample taken for sequencing was blood. The CDR3 loop reads CAISALDRDKTQYF. CDR3 DNA: TGTGCCATCTCAGCCCTGGACAGGGATAAGACCCAGTACTTC.